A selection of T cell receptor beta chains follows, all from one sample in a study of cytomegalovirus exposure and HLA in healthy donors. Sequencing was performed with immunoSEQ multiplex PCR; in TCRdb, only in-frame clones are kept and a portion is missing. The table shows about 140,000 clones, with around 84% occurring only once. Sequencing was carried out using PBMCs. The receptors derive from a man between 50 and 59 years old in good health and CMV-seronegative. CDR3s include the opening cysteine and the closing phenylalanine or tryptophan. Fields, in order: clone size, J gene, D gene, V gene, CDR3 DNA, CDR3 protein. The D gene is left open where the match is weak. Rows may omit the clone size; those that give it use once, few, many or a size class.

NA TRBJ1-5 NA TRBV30 TGTGCGTGGAACCGGGGGGCTAATCAGCCCCAGCATTTT CAWNRGANQPQHF
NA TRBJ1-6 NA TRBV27 TGTGCCAGCAGTTTATCCCCGGGCGGGTATAATTCACCCCTCCACTTT CASSLSPGGYNSPLHF
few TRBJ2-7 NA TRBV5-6 TGTGCCAGCAGCTCCTTGGGACGGACAGAAACCTACGAGCAGTACTTC CASSSLGRTETYEQYF
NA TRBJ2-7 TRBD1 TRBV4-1 TGCGCCAGCAGCCAAGATATAGTGGACAGGGGACGGCAGGCCTACGAGCAGTACTTC CASSQDIVDRGRQAYEQYF
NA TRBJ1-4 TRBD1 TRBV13 TGTGCCAGCAGCCAGAGGGGGCCTAATAGTGAAAAACTGTTTTTT CASSQRGPNSEKLFF
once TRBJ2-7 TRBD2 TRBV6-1 TGTGCCAGCAGTGTTACGGGAGGGAGAGTCAACGAGCAGTACTTC CASSVTGGRVNEQYF
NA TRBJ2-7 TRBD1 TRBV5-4 TGTGCCAGCAGCCTGGACAGGGGGTACGAGCAGTACTTC CASSLDRGYEQYF
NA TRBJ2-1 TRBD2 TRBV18 TGTGCCAGCTCACCACCCACGGCGGGAGGGTCAGATGAGCAGTTCTTC CASSPPTAGGSDEQFF
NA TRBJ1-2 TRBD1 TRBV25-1 TGTGCCAGCAGTGAACGACAGGGCGCCTCTGGCTACACCTTC CASSERQGASGYTF
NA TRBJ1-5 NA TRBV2 TGTGCCAGCAGTGAGCGTTCAGGAGGACTTAGCAATCAGCCCCAGCATTTT CASSERSGGLSNQPQHF
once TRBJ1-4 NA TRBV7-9 TGTGCCAGCAGTATCGGGCAGGGAAATGAAAAACTGTTTTTT CASSIGQGNEKLFF
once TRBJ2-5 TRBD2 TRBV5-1 TGCGCCAGCAGCTTGGCCACCTCTAGCGCGGGAGGAGGTGAGACCCAGTACTTC CASSLATSSAGGGETQYF
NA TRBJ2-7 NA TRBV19 TGTGCCAGTACTAATTCCCAGGGAGGCTACGAGCAGTACTTC CASTNSQGGYEQYF
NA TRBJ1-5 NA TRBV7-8 TGTGCCAGCAGCCACAGGGTTGGGACCCAGCATTTT CASSHRVGTQHF
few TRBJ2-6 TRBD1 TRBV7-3 TGTGCCAGCAGCCCGACAGGGTCTCCTGGGGCCAACGTCCTGACTTTC CASSPTGSPGANVLTF
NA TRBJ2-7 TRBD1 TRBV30 TGTGCCTGGAGTCGGGACAGCGCCTACGAGCAGTACTTC CAWSRDSAYEQYF
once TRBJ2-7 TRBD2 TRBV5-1 TGCGCCAGCAGCCTGGCGGGGGGGGGTACCTCCTACGAGCAGTACTTC CASSLAGGGTSYEQYF
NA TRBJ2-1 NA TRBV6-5 TGTGCCAGCAGTTACTCCCGGGGATGGGGAGGCGAGCAGTTCTTC CASSYSRGWGGEQFF
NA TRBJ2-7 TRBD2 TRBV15 TGTGCCACCAGCAGAGTAGCGGGAGTTGGCTACGAGCAGTACTTC CATSRVAGVGYEQYF
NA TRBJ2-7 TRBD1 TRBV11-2 TGTGCCAGCAGCGGGACAGTCTACGAGCAGTACTTC CASSGTVYEQYF
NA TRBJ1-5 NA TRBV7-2 TGTGCCAGCAGCTTAGCGGCAGGGGGCAATCAGCCCCAGCATTTT CASSLAAGGNQPQHF
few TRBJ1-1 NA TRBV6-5 TGTGCCAGCAGTTACCCGGGGGGGAACACTGAAGCTTTCTTT CASSYPGGNTEAFF
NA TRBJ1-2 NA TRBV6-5 TGTGCCAGCACCTCGGGAGGCTACACCTTC CASTSGGYTF
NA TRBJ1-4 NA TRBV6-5 TGTGCCAGCAGCGACCAAGGGGCCACTAATGAAAAACTGTTTTTT CASSDQGATNEKLFF
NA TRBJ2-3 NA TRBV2 TGTGCCAGCAGTGAAGACGGAGTCACAGATACGCAGTATTTT CASSEDGVTDTQYF
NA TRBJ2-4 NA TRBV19 TGTGCCAGTAGTATAGGTCTAGCCAAAAACATTCAGTACTTC CASSIGLAKNIQYF